The clone carrying this TCR beta chain showed up just a few times. The antigen is undetermined. MiXCR was run by TCRdb on the 5' RACE reads, yielding one entry per CDR3 protein. The sample lists over 400,000 distinct CDR3 sequences; 26% were seen once. The data were taken from a study of CD8 T cells in ankylosing spondylitis. Points from the study as a whole: It appeared that ankylosing spondylitis blood was characterized by a TCR beta motif of roughly 8 highly homologous variants.

CDR1 and CDR2 from the germline V gene are KGHSH and LQKENI. CDR3 length: 15 residues. The V end lost 2 bases, the J end lost 0 bases, and 10 bases lay between the germline ends. This TCR was recovered from a male donor with ankylosing spondylitis. Source material: blood, either unsorted or a sorted T cell fraction (not recorded which). V usage is TRBV18 and J usage is TRBJ1-2; D unclear. The CDR3 DNA reads TGTGCCAGCTCACCAGGCAGAACCTCTAACTATGGCTACACCTTC. Amino acid sequence: CASSPGRTSNYGYTF. The entire variable domain, with the rest obtained from reference TRBV18 and TRBJ1-2, is as follows: NAGVMQNPRHLVRRRGQEARLRCSPMKGHSHVYWYRQLPEEGLKFMVYLQKENIIDESGMPKERFSAEFPKEGPSILRIQQVVRGDSAAYFCASSPGRTSNYGYTFGSGTRLTVV.